This T cell receptor beta chain was observed in a study of blood T cell repertoires in COVID-19. The overall study: Material from acute and convalescent COVID-19 was sourced from the United States, Italy and Spain. Sample material is recorded as cDNA or gDNA derived from T cells, B-cell-depleted T cells, or PBMCs.

In the study's own analysis: The assay estimated nucleated cells by amplifying reference gene primers. Only in-frame clones appear in the TCRdb table, and some are missing; sequencing was by immunoSEQ multiplex PCR. The DNA was the basis for D and trimming; V, J and clone size are from that table. Of roughly 88,000 clones listed, about 93% are singletons. This TCR was sampled from a woman between 45 and 65 years old in a cohort sampled during active COVID-19. Material: peripheral blood.

DNA of the CDR3: TGTGCCAGCAGTTACGCCTCGGGACAGTCCTACGAGCAGTACTTC. Protein sequence: CASSYASGQSYEQYF. The chain employs TRBV6-5 and TRBJ2-7, with TRBD1 matching 7 bases. The germline V gene has CDR1 MNHEY and CDR2 SVGAGI. This CDR3 has 15 residues. J gave up 1 base and V 2 bases, and 5 bases lay outside the gene matches.